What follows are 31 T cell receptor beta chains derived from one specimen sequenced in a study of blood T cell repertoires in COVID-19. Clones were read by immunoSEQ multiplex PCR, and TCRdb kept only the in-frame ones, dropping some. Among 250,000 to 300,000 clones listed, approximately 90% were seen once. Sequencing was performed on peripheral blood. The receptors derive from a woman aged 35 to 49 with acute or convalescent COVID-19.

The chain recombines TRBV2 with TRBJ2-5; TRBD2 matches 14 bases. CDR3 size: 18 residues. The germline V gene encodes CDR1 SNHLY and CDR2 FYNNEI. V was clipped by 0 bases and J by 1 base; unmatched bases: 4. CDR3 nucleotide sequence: TGTGCCAGCAGTGAAGCCCGGACTAGCGGGGGGACCCAAGAGACCCAGTACTTC. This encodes CASSEARTSGGTQETQYF. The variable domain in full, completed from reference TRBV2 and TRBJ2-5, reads EPEVTQTPSHQVTQMGQEVILRCVPISNHLYFYWYRQILGQKVEFLVSFYNNEISEKSEIFDDQFSVERPDGSNFTLKIRSTKLEDSAMYFCASSEARTSGGTQETQYFGPGTRLLVL.

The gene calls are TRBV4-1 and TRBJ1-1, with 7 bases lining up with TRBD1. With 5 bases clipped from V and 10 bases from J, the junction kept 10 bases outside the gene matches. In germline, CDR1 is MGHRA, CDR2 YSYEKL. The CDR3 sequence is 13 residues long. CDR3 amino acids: CASSRGPLEAAFF. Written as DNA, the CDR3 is TGCGCCAGCAGCAGGGGGCCCCTAGAGGCAGCTTTCTTT.

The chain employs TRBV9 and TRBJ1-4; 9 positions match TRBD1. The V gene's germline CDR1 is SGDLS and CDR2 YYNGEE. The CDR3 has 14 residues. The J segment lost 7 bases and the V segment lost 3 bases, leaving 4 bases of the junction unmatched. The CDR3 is CASSAGQGGEKLFF. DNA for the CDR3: TGTGCCAGCAGCGCGGGACAGGGTGGTGAAAAACTGTTTTTT.

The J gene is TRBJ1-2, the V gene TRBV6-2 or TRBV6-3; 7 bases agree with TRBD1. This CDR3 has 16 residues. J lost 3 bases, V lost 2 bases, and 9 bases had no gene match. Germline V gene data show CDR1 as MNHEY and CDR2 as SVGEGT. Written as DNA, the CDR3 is TGTGCCAGCAGTTACCTAATATCAGGGGGAGACTATGGCTACACCTTC. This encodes CASSYLISGGDYGYTF.

This CDR3 is CATSPGGGNGYTF. CDR3 in DNA: TGTGCCACCAGCCCCGGGGGGGGCAATGGCTACACCTTC. This chain links TRBV24-1 with TRBJ1-2; the D gene is possibly TRBD1 (6 bases). This CDR3 is 13 amino acids long. V dropped 7 bases and J dropped 6 bases, with 14 bases sitting between them. Looked up from germline, CDR1 is KGHDR and CDR2 is SFDVKD.

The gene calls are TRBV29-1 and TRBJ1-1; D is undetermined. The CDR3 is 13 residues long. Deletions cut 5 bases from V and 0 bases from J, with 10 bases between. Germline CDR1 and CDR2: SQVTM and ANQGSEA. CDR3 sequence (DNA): TGCAGCGTTAGCCCCATGGTGAACACTGAAGCTTTCTTT. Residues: CSVSPMVNTEAFF.

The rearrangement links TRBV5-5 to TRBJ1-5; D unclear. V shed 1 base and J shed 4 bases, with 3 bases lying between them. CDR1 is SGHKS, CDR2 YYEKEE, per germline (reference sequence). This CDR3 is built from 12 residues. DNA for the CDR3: TGTGCCAGCAGCTTGCAGAATCAGCCCCAGCATTTT. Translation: CASSLQNQPQHF.

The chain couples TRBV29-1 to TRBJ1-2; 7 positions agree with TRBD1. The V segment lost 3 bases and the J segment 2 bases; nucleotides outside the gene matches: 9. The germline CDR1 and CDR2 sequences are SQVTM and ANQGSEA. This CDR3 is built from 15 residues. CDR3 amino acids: CSVEAPDRLNYGYTF. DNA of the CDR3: TGCAGCGTTGAGGCACCGGACAGGTTGAACTATGGCTACACCTTC.

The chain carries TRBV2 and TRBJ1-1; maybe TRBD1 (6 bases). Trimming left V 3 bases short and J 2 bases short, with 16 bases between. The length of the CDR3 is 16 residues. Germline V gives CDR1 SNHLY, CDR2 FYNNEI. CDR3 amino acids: CASSDGERDINTEAFF. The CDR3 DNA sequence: TGTGCCAGCAGTGACGGAGAACGGGACATTAACACTGAAGCTTTCTTT.

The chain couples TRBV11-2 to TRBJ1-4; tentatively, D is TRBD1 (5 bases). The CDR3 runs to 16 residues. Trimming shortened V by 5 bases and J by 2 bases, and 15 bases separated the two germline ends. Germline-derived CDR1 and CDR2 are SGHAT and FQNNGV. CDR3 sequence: CASSPKRDATNEKLFF. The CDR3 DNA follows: TGTGCCAGCAGCCCAAAGCGGGACGCGACTAATGAAAAACTGTTTTTT. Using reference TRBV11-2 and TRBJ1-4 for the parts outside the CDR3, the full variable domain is EAGVAQSPRYKIIEKRQSVAFWCNPISGHATLYWYQQILGQGPKLLIQFQNNGVVDDSQLPKDRFSAERLKGVDSTLKIQPAKLEDSAVYLCASSPKRDATNEKLFFGSGTQLSVL.

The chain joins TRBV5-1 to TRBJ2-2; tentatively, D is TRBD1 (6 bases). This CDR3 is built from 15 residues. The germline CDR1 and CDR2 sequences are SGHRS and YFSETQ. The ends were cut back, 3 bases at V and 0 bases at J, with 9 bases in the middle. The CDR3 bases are TGCGCCAGCAGCTCAACAGGGACGAACACCGGGGAGCTGTTTTTT. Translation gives CASSSTGTNTGELFF.

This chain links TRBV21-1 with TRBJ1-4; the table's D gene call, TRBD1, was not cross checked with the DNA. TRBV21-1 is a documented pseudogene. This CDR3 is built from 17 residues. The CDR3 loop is CASSKRDRPTTNEKLFF. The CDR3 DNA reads TGTGCCAGCAGCAAACGAGACAGACCAACAACTAATGAAAAACTGTTTTTT.

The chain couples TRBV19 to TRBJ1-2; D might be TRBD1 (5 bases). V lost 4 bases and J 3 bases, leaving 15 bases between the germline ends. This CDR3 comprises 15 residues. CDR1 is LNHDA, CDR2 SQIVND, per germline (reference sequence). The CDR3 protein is CASSTSYGGDYGYTF. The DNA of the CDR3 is TGTGCCAGTAGTACCTCCTATGGAGGGGACTATGGCTACACCTTC.

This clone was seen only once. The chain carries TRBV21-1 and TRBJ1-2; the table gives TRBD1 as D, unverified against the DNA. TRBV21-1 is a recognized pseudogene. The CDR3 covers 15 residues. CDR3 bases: TGTGCCAGCAGCAAAGATCAGGGAATCGGGTATGGCTACACCTTC. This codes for CASSKDQGIGYGYTF.

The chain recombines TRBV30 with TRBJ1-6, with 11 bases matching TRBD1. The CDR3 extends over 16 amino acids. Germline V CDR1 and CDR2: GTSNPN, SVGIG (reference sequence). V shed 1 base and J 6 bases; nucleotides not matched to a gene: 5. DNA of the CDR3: TGTGCCTGGAGTGAAACAGGGACAGGGGGTAATTCACCCCTCCACTTT. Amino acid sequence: CAWSETGTGGNSPLHF.

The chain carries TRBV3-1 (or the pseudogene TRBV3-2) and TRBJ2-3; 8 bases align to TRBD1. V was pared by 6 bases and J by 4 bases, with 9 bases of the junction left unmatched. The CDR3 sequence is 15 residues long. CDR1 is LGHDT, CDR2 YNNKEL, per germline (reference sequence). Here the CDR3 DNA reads TGTGCCAGCAGTCAGGACAGGGATCCTGCAGATACGCAGTATTTT. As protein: CASSQDRDPADTQYF.

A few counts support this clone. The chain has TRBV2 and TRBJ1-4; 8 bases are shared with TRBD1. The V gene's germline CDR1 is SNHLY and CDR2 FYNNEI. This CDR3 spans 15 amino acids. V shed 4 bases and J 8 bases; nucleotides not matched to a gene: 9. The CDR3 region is CASSGQGAPGEKLFF. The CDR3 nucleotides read TGTGCCAGCAGTGGTCAGGGGGCGCCGGGGGAAAAACTGTTTTTT.

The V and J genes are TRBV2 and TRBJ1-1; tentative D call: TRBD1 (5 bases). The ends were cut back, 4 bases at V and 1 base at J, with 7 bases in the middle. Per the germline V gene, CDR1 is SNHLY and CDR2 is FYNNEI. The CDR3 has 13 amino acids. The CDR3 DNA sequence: TGTGCCAGCAGTGGAGACAGGAACACTGAAGCTTTCTTT. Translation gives CASSGDRNTEAFF.

For the CDR3, the DNA is TGTGCCAGCAGTGAAGAGGGGGCACGGTGGCAGTACGTC. Translated, it gives CASSEEGARWQYV. The chain is built from TRBV6-1 and TRBJ2-7; 7 bases line up with TRBD1. V lost 1 base, J lost 9 bases, and 6 bases stayed unmatched. The CDR3 has 13 residues. Per the germline V gene, CDR1 is MNHNS and CDR2 is SASEGT.

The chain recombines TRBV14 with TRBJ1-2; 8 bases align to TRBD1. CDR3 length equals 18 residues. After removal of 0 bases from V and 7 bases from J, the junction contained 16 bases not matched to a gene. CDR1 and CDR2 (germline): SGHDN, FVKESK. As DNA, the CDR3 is TGTGCCAGCAGCCAAGACATAAGGCAGGGGGCAAGGTCTCCTGGCTACACCTTC. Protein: CASSQDIRQGARSPGYTF.

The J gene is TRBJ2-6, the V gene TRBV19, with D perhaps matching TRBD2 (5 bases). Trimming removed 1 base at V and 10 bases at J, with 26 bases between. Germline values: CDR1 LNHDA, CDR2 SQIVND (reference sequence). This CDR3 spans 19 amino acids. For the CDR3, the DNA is TGTGCCAGTAGTATAGGGGCACTGGGTCCCCGCAATAGAGGGAACGTCCTGACTTTC. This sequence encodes CASSIGALGPRNRGNVLTF.

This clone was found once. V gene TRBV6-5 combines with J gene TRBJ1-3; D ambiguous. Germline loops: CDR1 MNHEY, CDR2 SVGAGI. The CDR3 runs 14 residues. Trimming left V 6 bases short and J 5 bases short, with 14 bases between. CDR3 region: CASSPRGMRNTIYF. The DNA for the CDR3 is TGTGCCAGCAGCCCCAGAGGGATGAGAAACACCATATATTTT.

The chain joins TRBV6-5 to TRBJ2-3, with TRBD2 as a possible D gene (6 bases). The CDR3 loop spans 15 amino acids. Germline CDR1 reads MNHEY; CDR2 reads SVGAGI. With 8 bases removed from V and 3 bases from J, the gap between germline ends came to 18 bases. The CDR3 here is CASVRLDYPTDTQYF. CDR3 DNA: TGTGCCAGCGTCAGACTAGATTACCCGACAGATACGCAGTATTTT.

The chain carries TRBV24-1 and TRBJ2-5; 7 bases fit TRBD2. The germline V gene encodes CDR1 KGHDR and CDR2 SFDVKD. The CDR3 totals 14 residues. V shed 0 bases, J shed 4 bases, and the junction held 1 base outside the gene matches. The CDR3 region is CATSDLTGGETQYF. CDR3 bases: TGTGCCACCAGTGATTTGACGGGGGGAGAGACCCAGTACTTC.

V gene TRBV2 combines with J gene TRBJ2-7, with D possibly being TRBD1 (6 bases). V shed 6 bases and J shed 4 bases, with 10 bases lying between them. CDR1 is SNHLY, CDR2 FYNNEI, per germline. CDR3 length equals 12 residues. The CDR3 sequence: CASSKQGYEQYV. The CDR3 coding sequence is TGTGCCAGCAGCAAACAGGGATACGAGCAGTACGTC.

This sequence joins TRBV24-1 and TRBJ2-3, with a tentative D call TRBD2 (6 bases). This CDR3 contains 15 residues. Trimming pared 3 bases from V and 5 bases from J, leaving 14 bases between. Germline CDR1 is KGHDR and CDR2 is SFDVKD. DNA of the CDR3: TGTGCCACCAGTGATCCCCTGGTCGGGAGAGATACGCAGTATTTT. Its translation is CATSDPLVGRDTQYF.

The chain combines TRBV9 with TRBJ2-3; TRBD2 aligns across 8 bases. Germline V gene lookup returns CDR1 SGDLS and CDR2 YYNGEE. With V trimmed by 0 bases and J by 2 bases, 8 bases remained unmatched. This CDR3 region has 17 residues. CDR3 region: CASSVVELADYTDTQYF. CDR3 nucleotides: TGTGCCAGCAGCGTAGTAGAACTAGCGGATTACACAGATACGCAGTATTTT.

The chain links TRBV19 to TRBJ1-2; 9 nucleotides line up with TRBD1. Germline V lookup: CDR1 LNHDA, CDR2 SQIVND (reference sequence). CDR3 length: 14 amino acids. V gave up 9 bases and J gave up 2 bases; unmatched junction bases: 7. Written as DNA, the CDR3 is TGTGCCAGCCACAGGGGGCTGAGGAACTATGGCTACACCTTC. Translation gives CASHRGLRNYGYTF.

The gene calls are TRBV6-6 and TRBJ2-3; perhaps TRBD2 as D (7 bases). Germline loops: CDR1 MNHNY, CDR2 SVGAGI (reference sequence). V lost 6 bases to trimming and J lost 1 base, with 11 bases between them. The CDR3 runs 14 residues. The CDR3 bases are TGTGCCAGCAGAGCGGGACAAGGCACAGATACGCAGTATTTT. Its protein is CASRAGQGTDTQYF.

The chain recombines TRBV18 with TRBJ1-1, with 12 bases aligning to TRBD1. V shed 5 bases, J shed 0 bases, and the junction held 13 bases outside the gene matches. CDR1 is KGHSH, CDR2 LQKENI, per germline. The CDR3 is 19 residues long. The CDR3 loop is CASSLLGLGTGGLNTEAFF. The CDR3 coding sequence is TGTGCCAGCTCATTGTTAGGGTTAGGGACAGGGGGCCTGAACACTGAAGCTTTCTTT.

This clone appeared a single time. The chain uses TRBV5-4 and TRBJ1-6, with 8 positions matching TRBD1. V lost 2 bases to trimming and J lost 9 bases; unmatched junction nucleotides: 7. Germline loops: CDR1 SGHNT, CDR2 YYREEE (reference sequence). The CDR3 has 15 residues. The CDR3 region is CASSLTTGGASPLHF. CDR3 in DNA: TGTGCCAGCAGCTTAACCACAGGGGGAGCTTCACCCCTCCACTTT.